This T cell receptor (beta chain) was retrieved from a study of T cells in Graves' hyperthyroidism and ophthalmopathy. This clonotype has just one count. Its cognate antigen is unknown. Amplification of TCR beta CDR3 regions was performed using RNA transcripts as template. HTBI primers were used for first-round RT-PCR of the TCR CDR3. TCRdb ran MiXCR on the multiplex PCR reads and lists one entry per CDR3 protein. The sample consists of 300,000 to 400,000 distinct CDR3 sequences, 18% of them appearing once. Study findings and constraints: The majority of expanded thyroid clonotypes above 0.001 also appeared in blood.

This CDR3 spans 17 amino acids. V lost 5 bases and J lost 4, with 23 bases in between. Germline CDR1 MDHEN, CDR2 SYDVKM. Source material for PBMCs was less than 12 ml fresh peripheral blood. The TCR comes from a woman aged 45 to 65 with Graves' hyperthyroidism. The rearrangement joins TRBV28 to TRBJ1-2, with unresolved D. Sequencing input: blood. The CDR3 nucleotides are TGTGCCAGCAGTATTAATCTGGTATTCGCAGGCATCTATGGCTACACCTTC. Its translation is CASSINLVFAGIYGYTF.